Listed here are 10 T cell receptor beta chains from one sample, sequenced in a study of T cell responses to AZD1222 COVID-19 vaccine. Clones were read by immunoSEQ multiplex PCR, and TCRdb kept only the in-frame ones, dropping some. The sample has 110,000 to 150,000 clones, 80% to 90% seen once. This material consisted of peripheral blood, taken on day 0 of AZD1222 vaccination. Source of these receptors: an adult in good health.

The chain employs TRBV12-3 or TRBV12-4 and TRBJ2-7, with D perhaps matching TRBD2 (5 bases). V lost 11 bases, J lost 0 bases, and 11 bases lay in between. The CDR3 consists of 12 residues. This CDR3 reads CASRGNSYEQYF. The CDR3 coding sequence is TGTGCCTCTCGGGGTAACTCCTACGAGCAGTACTTC.

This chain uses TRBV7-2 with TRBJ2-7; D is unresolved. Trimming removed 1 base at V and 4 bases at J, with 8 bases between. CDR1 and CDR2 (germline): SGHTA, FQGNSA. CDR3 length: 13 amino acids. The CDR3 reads CASSLGPLYEQYF. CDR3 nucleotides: TGTGCCAGCAGCTTAGGCCCCCTGTACGAGCAGTACTTC.

The CDR3 DNA sequence: TGTGCCATCACGAGGGACGGAGATAATTCACCCCTCCACTTT. Translation: CAITRDGDNSPLHF. This rearrangement joins TRBV10-3 to TRBJ1-6, with D perhaps matching TRBD1 (5 bases). Per germline, CDR1 ENHRY and CDR2 SYGVKD. Trimming shortened V by 7 bases and J by 5 bases, and 12 bases separated the two germline ends. The CDR3 totals 14 residues.

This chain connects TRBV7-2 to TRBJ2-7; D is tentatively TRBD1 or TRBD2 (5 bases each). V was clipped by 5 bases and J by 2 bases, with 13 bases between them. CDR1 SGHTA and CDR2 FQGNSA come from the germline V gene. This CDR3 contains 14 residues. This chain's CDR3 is CASSPGTVAYEQYF. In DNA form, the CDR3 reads TGTGCCAGCAGCCCCGGGACCGTAGCCTACGAGCAGTACTTC.

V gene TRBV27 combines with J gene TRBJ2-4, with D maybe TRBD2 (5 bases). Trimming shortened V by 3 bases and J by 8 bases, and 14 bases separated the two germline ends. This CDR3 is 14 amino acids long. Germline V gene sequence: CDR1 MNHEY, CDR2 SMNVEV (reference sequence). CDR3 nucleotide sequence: TGTGCCAGCAGTTTTGGCCTCCCCGGGGACATTCAGTACTTC. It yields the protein CASSFGLPGDIQYF.

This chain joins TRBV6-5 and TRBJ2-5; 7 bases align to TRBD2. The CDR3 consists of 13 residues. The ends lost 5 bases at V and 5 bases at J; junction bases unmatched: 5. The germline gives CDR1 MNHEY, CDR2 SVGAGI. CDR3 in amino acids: CASSLTGRETQYF. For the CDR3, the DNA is TGTGCCAGCAGTCTCACCGGGAGGGAGACCCAGTACTTC.

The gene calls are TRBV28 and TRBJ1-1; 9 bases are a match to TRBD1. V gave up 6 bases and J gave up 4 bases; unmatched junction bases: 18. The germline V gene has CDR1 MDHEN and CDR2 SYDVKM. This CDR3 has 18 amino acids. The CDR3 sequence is CASSPRDRVSVGTTEAFF. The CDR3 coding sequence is TGTGCCAGCAGCCCCCGGGACAGGGTGTCGGTGGGGACCACTGAAGCTTTCTTT. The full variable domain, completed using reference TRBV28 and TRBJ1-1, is DVKVTQSSRYLVKRTGEKVFLECVQDMDHENMFWYRQDPGLGLRLIYFSYDVKMKEKGDIPEGYSVSREKKERFSLILESASTNQTSMYLCASSPRDRVSVGTTEAFFGQGTRLTVV.

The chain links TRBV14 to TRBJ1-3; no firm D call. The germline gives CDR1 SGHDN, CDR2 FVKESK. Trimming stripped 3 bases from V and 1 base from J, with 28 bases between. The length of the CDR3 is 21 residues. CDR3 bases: TGTGCCAGCAGCCATCGCCTGACGCAGTGGGGTACCTCCGGGTCTGGAAACACCATATATTTT. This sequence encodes CASSHRLTQWGTSGSGNTIYF. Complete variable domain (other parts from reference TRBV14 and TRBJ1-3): EAGVTQFPSHSVIEKGQTVTLRCDPISGHDNLYWYRRVMGKEIKFLLHFVKESKQDESGMPNNRFLAERTGGTYSTLKVQPAELEDSGVYFCASSHRLTQWGTSGSGNTIYFGEGSWLTVV.

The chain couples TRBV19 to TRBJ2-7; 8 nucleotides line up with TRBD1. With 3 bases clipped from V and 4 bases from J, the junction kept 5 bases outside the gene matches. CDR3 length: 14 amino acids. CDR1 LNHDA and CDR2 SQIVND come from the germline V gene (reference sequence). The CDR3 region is CASSMQGALYEQYF. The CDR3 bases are TGTGCCAGTAGTATGCAGGGGGCCTTGTACGAGCAGTACTTC.

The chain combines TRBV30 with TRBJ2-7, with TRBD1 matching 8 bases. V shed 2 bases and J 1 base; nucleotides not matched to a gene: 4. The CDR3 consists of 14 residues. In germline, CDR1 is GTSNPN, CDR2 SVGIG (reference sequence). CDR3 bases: TGTGCCTGGAGTTGGGACAGGATTTCCTACGAGCAGTACTTC. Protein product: CAWSWDRISYEQYF.